The 11 T cell receptor beta chains presented below share a single source sample, sequenced in a study of T cell changes during pregnancy in multiple sclerosis. TCRdb's copy holds only in-frame clones and misses some; the assay was immunoSEQ multiplex PCR. The sample has 45,000 or so clones; 88% are singletons. This specimen was CD8+ T cells from peripheral blood mononuclear cells, taken after pregnancy. The source of these receptors is a female donor in good health, enrolled as a control in a pregnancy study.

About this clone: The germline gene is not matched at one end of the junction; a read error may be the cause. The chain carries TRBV11-2 and TRBJ2-1; D possibly corresponds to TRBD2 (6 bases). This CDR3 is built from 12 residues. Germline loops: CDR1 SGHAT, CDR2 FQNNGV. The CDR3 loop reads CASSVDGGEQFF. The CDR3 region has the DNA TGTGCCAGCAGCGTAGATGGGGGGGAGCAGTTCTTC. Variable domain in full (rest from reference TRBV11-2 and TRBJ2-1): EAGVAQSPRYKIIEKRQSVAFWCNPISGHATLYWYQQILGQGPKLLIQFQNNGVVDDSQLPKDRFSAERLKGVDSTLKIQPAKLEDSAVYLCASSVDGGEQFFGPGTRLTVL.

V usage is TRBV5-6 and J usage is TRBJ2-1; 8 positions match TRBD1. The CDR3 has 17 amino acids. J lost 7 bases, V lost 0 bases, and 12 bases had no gene match. Germline V gene sequence: CDR1 SGHDT, CDR2 YYEEEE. Written as DNA, the CDR3 is TGTGCCAGCAGCTTGGGAAGGTGGACAGGGAATAGGAATGAGCAGTTCTTC. Encoded protein: CASSLGRWTGNRNEQFF.

The chain uses TRBV12-5 and TRBJ1-2; 9 nucleotides agree with TRBD1. From germline, CDR1 is LGHNT and CDR2 FRNRAP. This CDR3 has 14 residues. V was pared by 5 bases and J by 4 bases, with 5 bases of the junction left unmatched. The CDR3 here is CASGLGTGPYGYTF. In DNA form, the CDR3 reads TGTGCTAGTGGTCTCGGGACAGGGCCCTATGGCTACACCTTC.

The rearrangement joins TRBV7-9 to TRBJ1-1; D remains ambiguous. V was pared by 1 base and J by 0 bases, with 6 bases between. Per germline, CDR1 SEHNR and CDR2 FQNEAQ (reference sequence). The CDR3 runs to 14 residues. CDR3 protein: CASSLGTLNTEAFF. The CDR3 DNA sequence: TGTGCCAGCAGCTTAGGAACTTTGAACACTGAAGCTTTCTTT. The full variable domain, rest sourced from reference TRBV7-9 and TRBJ1-1, is DTGVSQNPRHKITKRGQNVTFRCDPISEHNRLYWYRQTLGQGPEFLTYFQNEAQLEKSRLLSDRFSAERPKGSFSTLEIQRTEQGDSAMYLCASSLGTLNTEAFFGQGTRLTVV.

The chain employs TRBV28 and TRBJ1-6; tentative D call: TRBD1 (6 bases). The CDR3 runs 17 residues. Germline V lookup: CDR1 MDHEN, CDR2 SYDVKM. V gave up 5 bases and J gave up 9 bases, with 23 bases separating them. CDR3 residues: CASSPRGAGAPVSPLHF. As DNA, the CDR3 is TGTGCCAGCAGTCCTCGGGGGGCAGGGGCGCCGGTTTCACCCCTCCACTTT.

The chain joins TRBV18 to TRBJ2-3; D is unresolved. Per the germline V gene, CDR1 is KGHSH and CDR2 is LQKENI. Trimming shortened V by 7 bases and J by 4 bases, and 12 bases separated the two germline ends. The CDR3 length is 13 residues. CDR3 loop: CASWSSTPDTQYF. CDR3 nucleotide sequence: TGTGCCAGCTGGAGCAGCACCCCAGATACGCAGTATTTT.

The chain uses TRBV7-8 and TRBJ2-3; D is unclear. Germline assignment: CDR1 SGHVS and CDR2 FQNEAQ. This CDR3 spans 15 amino acids. Trimming stripped 7 bases from V and 2 bases from J, with 16 bases between. The CDR3 nucleotides are TGTGCCAGCACCCCCAACCCGAGGCACACAGATACGCAGTATTTT. Residues: CASTPNPRHTDTQYF.

This clone was counted a few times. The chain employs TRBV15 and TRBJ2-3; TRBD1 agrees at 9 bases. The germline CDR1 and CDR2 sequences are LNHNV and YYDKDF (reference sequence). Germline trimming cut 3 bases from V and 6 bases from J; bases unmatched to any gene: 16. The length of the CDR3 is 18 residues. The DNA of the CDR3 is TGTGCCACCAGCAGGGCCCAGACACAGGGGGCGAAAGGGGATACGCAGTATTTT. Its protein product is CATSRAQTQGAKGDTQYF.

The chain uses TRBV7-9 and TRBJ2-2, with D perhaps matching TRBD1 (6 bases). CDR3 length equals 13 residues. V was clipped by 6 bases and J by 5 bases, with 10 bases between them. CDR1 and CDR2 from the germline V gene are SEHNR and FQNEAQ (reference sequence). The CDR3 region is CASSPGQTGELFF. DNA of the CDR3: TGTGCCAGCAGTCCTGGACAGACCGGGGAGCTGTTTTTT.

This clone has ten or more counts. The gene calls are TRBV4-3 and TRBJ2-7, with TRBD2 matching 11 bases. J lost 2 bases, V lost 0 bases, and 15 bases had no gene match. This CDR3 has 20 amino acids. The V gene's germline CDR1 is LGHNA and CDR2 YSLEER. The CDR3 nucleotides read TGCGCCAGCAGCCAAGATAGAGTAGCGGGGGGGCAACCCCTCCCCTACGAGCAGTACTTC. As protein: CASSQDRVAGGQPLPYEQYF.

The gene calls are TRBV11-1 and TRBJ2-3, with D unclear. This CDR3 has 12 residues. V lost 3 bases and J lost 3, with 4 bases in between. Germline values: CDR1 SGHAT, CDR2 FQDESV (reference sequence). In nucleotides, the CDR3 is TGTGCCAGCAGCTTCAGAACAGATACGCAGTATTTT. Its protein product is CASSFRTDTQYF.